This T cell receptor (beta chain) came from a study of blood T cells in healthy people across ages. General study points: Diversity estimates from one million T cells were considered underestimates. With donor CMV status unknown, expanded clonotype changes were possibly confounded. Comparison with aged donors showed that long-lived donors had more naive CD4+ cells and higher diversity.

Notes on this clonotype: Its antigen is not known.

Combining a sample-barcoded 5' primer with a J-beta primer mix, a second PCR ran for about 7 to 11 cycles. From each sample, at least 2.5 million paired-end reads containing CDR3 were obtained. From the 5' RACE reads, TCRdb called clonotypes with MiXCR, one entry per CDR3 protein. The sample contains approximately 850,000 distinct CDR3 sequences, roughly 44% of which appear only once. The specimen was blood. The sequence derives from a man aged 60 to 69 in good health.

The CDR3 bases are TGCGCCAGCAGCCAGGGGGTTATTAGCGGGGGAACCTCCGAGCAGTACTTC. It yields the protein CASSQGVISGGTSEQYF. V is TRBV4-3 and J is TRBJ2-7, with 9 positions matching TRBD2. From germline, CDR1 is LGHNA and CDR2 YSLEER. Trimming took 3 bases from V and 6 from J; bases not matched to a gene: 15. The CDR3 contains 17 residues.